This T cell receptor beta chain was found in a study of post-analysis software for immune sequencing data. At the level of the study: Included among the disease courses, which were recorded for the cohort, were relapsing-remitting, secondary progressive and progressive-relapsing multiple sclerosis.

Each TCR beta cDNA library carried unique molecular identifiers. From about 1 to 10 million T cells, a few hundred thousand cDNA molecules were obtained. TCRdb re-analysed the PCR reads in MiXCR, keeping a single row per CDR3 protein. The sample yields roughly 400,000 distinct CDR3 sequences, less than 40% seen once. This clonotype showed up just a few times. Its antigen remains unknown. Germline CDR1 is SGHTA and CDR2 is FQGNSA. J gave up 6 bases and V 2 bases, and 6 bases lay outside the gene matches. This CDR3 is 14 amino acids long. Study results and caveats: A significant reduction in normalized Chao1 diversity was observed in multiple sclerosis patients versus controls. Patients used about 5 TRBV segments, including TRBV5-6, TRBV5-1 and TRBV20-1, more often than controls.

This chain links TRBV7-2 with TRBJ1-2; 7 bases are a match to TRBD1. The source material was blood. The TCR originated in a girl aged 2-15 years with multiple sclerosis. The CDR3 protein is CASSLLGGINGYTF. The DNA of the CDR3 is TGTGCCAGCAGCTTATTAGGGGGCATTAATGGCTACACCTTC.